This T cell receptor beta chain is drawn from a study of blood T cell repertoires in COVID-19. The table came from immunoSEQ multiplex PCR; TCRdb's copy has only in-frame clones and leaves some out. The sample yields roughly 160,000 clones, about 80% seen once. Germline V lookup: CDR1 LNHDA, CDR2 SQIVND (reference sequence). The CDR3 is 12 residues long. Trimming stripped 3 bases from V and 3 bases from J, with 5 bases between. Participants reported their clinical history, and cohort assignment relied on those reports. Recovered status applied to Cohort 3 donors who had two consecutive negative PCRs. It also applied to those with clearance or with symptom resolution. On this clone itself: The same CDR3 is also encoded by other DNA sequences in this sample.

V and J are TRBV19 and TRBJ1-2, with D possibly being TRBD1 (5 bases). The specimen sequenced was PBMCs or T cells enriched from blood (not recorded which). The source of this sequence is a middle-aged man who had recovered from COVID-19. This chain's CDR3 is CASSIRDYGYTF. For the CDR3, the DNA is TGTGCCAGTAGTATCAGGGACTATGGCTACACCTTC.